The entry that follows covers one T cell receptor (beta chain) sequence. Its target is unknown. A read error may be the cause here, since a much bigger clone is one base away. This sample is drawn from a study of molecular identifiers for immune sequencing clone quantification. Notes on the study in general: Single-cell amounts of spiked Jurkat TCR RNA were reportedly detectable among over 900,000 naive cells. Highly expanded clones may be undercounted when identical TCR molecules share barcodes.

CDR3 length: 17 amino acids. Germline lookup yields CDR1 DFQATT and CDR2 SNEGSKA (reference sequence). Methods described previously were used for bulk TCR libraries, and listed TCR primers were applied. TCRdb redid the calling of the PCR reads with MiXCR, one entry per CDR3 protein. The sample lists some 650,000 distinct CDR3 sequences, 15% to 20% occurring once. Material for sequencing was naive CD8+ T cells from blood, with Jurkat cell RNA spiked in. Described subset: FACS-sorted CD8+CD4-CCR7+CD45RA+ naive T cells. The sequence derives from a human donor in good health. Some libraries in this study had Jurkat cell RNA spiked in. This chain joins TRBV20-1 and TRBJ2-7; 10 nucleotides line up with TRBD2. CDR3 in amino acids: CSARDSRSSGRVYEKYF. The CDR3 DNA reads TGCAGTGCTAGAGATAGCCGGTCTAGCGGGAGAGTATACGAGAAGTACTTC.